The text below deals with one T cell receptor (beta chain). The target of this receptor is not known. No clone much larger than this one lies a single base away; base qualities are absent. V loses 6 bases of germline sequence and J loses 1 base, and the interval between the two ends is 12 bases. The CDR3, from cysteine to phenylalanine, totals 13 residues. The DNA shown is the 39-base CDR3, in frame from base 1. Sequences DFQATT (CDR1) and SNEGSKA (CDR2) are obtained from the germline V gene (reference sequence). This specimen belongs to a study of blood T cells in healthy people across ages (dated by TCRdb to between 2014 and 2017). Notes on the research overall: In model experiments, template switching captured roughly one uniquely barcoded TCR beta cDNA molecule for every two T cells. To avoid experimental bias, donors of different ages were randomly spread across the sequencing lanes. Age-related changes in TCR beta repertoire diversity were measured in the study by deep sequencing normalized with unique cDNA molecular identifiers. Using the same blood draw, the study looked at two additional independent replicas of 1 million unique cDNA reads for two donors, one aged 18 to 30 and the other aged 80 or older. The donors were divided into four age groups: young (average about 16 years), middle-aged (approximately 39), aged (about 61) and long-lived (82). Broad study findings and their caveats: Total diversity estimates from one million sequenced T cells were considered lower bounds and underestimates. There was a strong correlation between observed TCR beta diversity and the percentage of naive T cells measured by flow cytometry. Because donor CMV infection status was unknown, age-related changes in expanded clonotypes were potentially confounded. The long-lived group showed more naive CD4+ T cells, fewer expanded clones and increased TCR diversity than the aged group, suggesting age selection. Observed TCR beta diversity per million T cells fell roughly linearly with age, and a significant reduction was already apparent by age roughly 41. Because profiling used bulk unsorted PBMCs, naive and antigen-experienced compartments could not be compared conclusively.

Library generation was performed with 5' RACE. The instrument was an Illumina HiSeq 2500. A second PCR of roughly 7 to 11 cycles was performed with a sample-barcoded 5' primer and a J-beta primer mix. A template-switch 5' adaptor carrying 12 random nucleotides introduced a unique molecular identifier onto each TCR beta cDNA molecule. Each sample yielded at least 2.5 million CDR3-containing paired-end reads. First-strand cDNA synthesis was performed from all RNA using the Mint cDNA synthesis kit, with priming by a TRBC-specific oligonucleotide. After uracil-DNA glycosylase treatment, a first 18-cycle PCR used universal primers M1SS and BC2_uni_R on all cDNA. Under the source paper's analysis protocol: Normalization of each sample was performed by random selection of 1 million high-quality reads, each carrying a distinct molecular identifier. Instead of being binned into consensus sequences, reads with shared molecular identifiers were discarded. MiTCR, set to a Q25 quality threshold and the strictest error-elimination algorithm, was used for CDR3 identification, clonotype clustering and error correction. A nonparametric unseen species model with Euler transformation was used to estimate a lower bound on total TCR beta diversity. TCRdb reprocessing: public reads trimmed at Q25 with fastp, clones called with MiXCR, in-frame beta chains kept. One record per CDR3 amino acid sequence lists the most common genes and DNA. TCRdb's processing, not the authors', yielded these V and J calls. The sample includes about 970,000 distinct CDR3 sequences, with just over 50% observed a single time. 20% to 25% of the sample is held by the ten biggest clonotypes.

Systemically healthy Caucasian individuals from Russia, approximately 39 in total and aged about 6 to 90 years, were included as donors. Each donor gave about 10 milliliters of peripheral blood, drawn into EDTA-treated Vacutainer tubes. Ficoll-Paque density-gradient centrifugation was used to isolate PBMCs, with at least 7 million per sample. Total RNA was extracted from PBMCs with Trizol reagent, with at least 6 micrograms obtained per sample. For every donor, an aliquot of PBMCs went through flow cytometry to measure the percentages of naive CD45RAhigh/CD27high T cells. Sample: blood. The V and J genes are TRBV20-1 and TRBJ1-1; TRBD1 could be the D gene, as 5 bases match. The sequence was obtained from an older woman in good health. The CDR3 region: CSARRVTNTEAFF. The DNA reads TGCAGTGCGCGCAGGGTAACGAACACTGAAGCTTTCTTT.